Sequencing of this T cell receptor beta chain was carried out in a study of blood T cell repertoires in COVID-19. Study in general: The United States, Italy and Spain were the sources of the acute and convalescent COVID-19 samples. T cells, B-cell-depleted T cells, or PBMCs supplied cDNA or gDNA.

The authors' processing: Using reference gene primer amplification, nucleated cell counts were estimated. Profiling relied on immunoSEQ multiplex PCR, and the TCRdb table lists in-frame clones only, not all of them. D and trimming were read from the DNA, whereas the V and J calls and clone size are those reported in that table. Of roughly 230,000 clones in the sample, roughly 80% were seen once. Germline values: CDR1 SGHNT, CDR2 YENEEA. There are 16 residues in the CDR3. J was trimmed by 5 bases and V by 3 bases; bases with no gene match: 12. This clone was recorded once. Sequences were obtained from peripheral blood. This receptor was identified in a woman aged 60-75 years with active or convalescent COVID-19. The chain employs TRBV11-3 and TRBJ2-5, with 7 bases lining up with TRBD1. The CDR3 DNA sequence: TGTGCCAGCAGCTTCCCGAGGGGGCACCGCGGCGAGACCCAGTACTTC. This sequence encodes CASSFPRGHRGETQYF.